The subject of this entry is one TCR beta chain. The sample originates from a study of blood T cell repertoires in COVID-19. Study-wide context: Specimens from acute and convalescent COVID-19 originated in the United States, Italy and Spain. Sample material is recorded as cDNA or gDNA derived from T cells, B-cell-depleted T cells, or PBMCs.

This CDR3 region has 16 residues. V lost 2 bases and J lost 5; bases outside the gene matches: 11. Germline CDR1 reads SGHDT; CDR2 reads YYEEEE. Per the original methods: Nucleated cell number was recorded as an estimate derived from reference gene primer amplification. This table comes from immunoSEQ multiplex PCR, and its TCRdb copy is limited to in-frame clones, with some not included. The V and J calls and the clone size are those of that table, but D and trimming were determined from the DNA. Of some 260,000 clones in the sample, roughly 86% were seen once. This chain connects TRBV5-6 to TRBJ1-2; 8 nucleotides agree with TRBD1. This clonotype was sampled from a woman in her 30s with acute or convalescent COVID-19. The sample consisted of peripheral blood. CDR3 DNA: TGTGCCAGCAGCTTTTTACGAGGACAGGGCGGGTATGGCTACACCTTC. It translates to CASSFLRGQGGYGYTF.